This TCR beta chain was obtained from a study of blood T cell repertoires in COVID-19. V lost 3 bases to trimming and J lost 5 bases; unmatched junction nucleotides: 11. The CDR3 contains 17 residues. Germline CDR1 is LNHDA and CDR2 is SQIVND (reference sequence). Sequencing used immunoSEQ multiplex PCR; TCRdb keeps in-frame clones, though not all of them. The sample lists about 400,000 clones; 70% to 90% were seen once. The V and J genes are TRBV19 and TRBJ1-2, with TRBD1 matching 11 bases. This receptor was obtained from a human donor in a cohort sampled during active COVID-19. The sample comprised peripheral blood. The CDR3 reads CASSIADRGPMRYGYTF. The CDR3 DNA follows: TGTGCCAGTAGTATTGCGGACAGGGGGCCCATGAGGTATGGCTACACCTTC.